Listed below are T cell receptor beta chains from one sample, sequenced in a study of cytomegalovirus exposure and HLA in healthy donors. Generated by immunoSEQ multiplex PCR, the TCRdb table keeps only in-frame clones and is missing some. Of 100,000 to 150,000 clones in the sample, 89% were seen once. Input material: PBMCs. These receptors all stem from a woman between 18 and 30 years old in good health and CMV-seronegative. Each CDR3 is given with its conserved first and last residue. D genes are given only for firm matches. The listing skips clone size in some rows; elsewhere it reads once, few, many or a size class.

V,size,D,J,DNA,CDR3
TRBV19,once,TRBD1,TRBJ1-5,TGTGCCAGTATGAGAGGACAGGGTTTTGAGCGGCAGCCCCAGCATTTT,CASMRGQGFERQPQHF
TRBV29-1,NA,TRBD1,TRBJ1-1,TGCAGCGTTGTTGGACAGGCCACTATCACTGAAGCTTTCTTT,CSVVGQATITEAFF
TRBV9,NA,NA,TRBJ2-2,TGTGCCAGCAGTGGGGGCCCAGGAACTAGCGAGAACACCGGGGAGCTGTTTTTT,CASSGGPGTSENTGELFF
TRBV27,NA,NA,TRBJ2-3,TGTGCCAGCAGTTTATGGGCTTTCACAGATACGCAGTATTTT,CASSLWAFTDTQYF
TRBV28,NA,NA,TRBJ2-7,TGTGCCAGCAGTTTATCGCAGGCCTCCTACGAGCAGTACTTC,CASSLSQASYEQYF
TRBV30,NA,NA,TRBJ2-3,TGTGCCTGGAACCTAGGGGGGGGAGATACGCAGTATTTT,CAWNLGGGDTQYF
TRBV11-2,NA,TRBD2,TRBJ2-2,TGTGCCAGCAGCTTAGCGGGGGGAGGGGACACCGGGGAGCTGTTTTTT,CASSLAGGGDTGELFF
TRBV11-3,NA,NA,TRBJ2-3,TGTGCCAGCAGCCCTTGGAGAGGAGATACGCAGTATTTT,CASSPWRGDTQYF
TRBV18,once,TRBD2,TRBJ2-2,TGTGCCAGCTCACCGCGGGGGACTCCGAACACCGGGGAGCTGTTTTTT,CASSPRGTPNTGELFF
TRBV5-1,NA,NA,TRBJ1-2,TGCGCCAGCAGCTTCAGTCAGGACTTAGTATGGTCTGGCTACACCTTC,CASSFSQDLVWSGYTF
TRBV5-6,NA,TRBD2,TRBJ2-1,TGTGCCAGCAGTACCCTAGCGGGGGGGCCCAGTGAGCAGTTCTTC,CASSTLAGGPSEQFF
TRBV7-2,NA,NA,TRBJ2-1,TGTGCCAGCAGCACCCACAGGGGGGGTGAGCAGTTCTTC,CASSTHRGGEQFF
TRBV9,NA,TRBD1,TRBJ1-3,TGTGCCAGCAGCGTTACTCGACAGGGTAGAAACACCATATATTTT,CASSVTRQGRNTIYF
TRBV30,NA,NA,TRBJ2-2,TGTGCCTGGGAGAGCGGACTCCTCAATTTATATAACACCGGGGAGCTGTTTTTT,CAWESGLLNLYNTGELFF
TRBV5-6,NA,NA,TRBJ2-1,TGTGCCAGCAGCTTGGTTCCGGGAACCTACAATGAGCAGTTCTTC,CASSLVPGTYNEQFF
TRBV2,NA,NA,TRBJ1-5,TGTGCCAGCAGTGACAGGGGATCTCAGCCCCAGCATTTT,CASSDRGSQPQHF
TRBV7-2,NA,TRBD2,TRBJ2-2,TGTGCCAGCAGCTTACGACTAGCGGGGGCCGACACCGGGGAGCTGTTTTTT,CASSLRLAGADTGELFF
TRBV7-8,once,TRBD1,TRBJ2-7,TGTGCCAGCAGCTTAGCGCGACAGGGGGGTACCTACGAGCAGTACTTC,CASSLARQGGTYEQYF
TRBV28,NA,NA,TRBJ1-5,TGTGCCAGCAGTTTTGCCGGACTGAACAATCAGCCCCAGCATTTT,CASSFAGLNNQPQHF
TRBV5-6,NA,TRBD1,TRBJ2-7,TGTGCCAGCAGCCTGCTGGACAGGGGTTCCTACGAGCAGTACTTC,CASSLLDRGSYEQYF
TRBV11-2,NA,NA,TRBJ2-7,TGTGCCAGCAGCTCCTGGGGGGGCTTCCTTCTTGAGCAGTACTTC,CASSSWGGFLLEQYF
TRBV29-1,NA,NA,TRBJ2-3,TGCAGCGCGAGGGGGGGAATTAGCACAGATACGCAGTATTTT,CSARGGISTDTQYF
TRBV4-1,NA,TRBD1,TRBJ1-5,TGCGCCAGCAGCCAAGTGGACAGGGGAAATCAGCCCCAGCATTTT,CASSQVDRGNQPQHF
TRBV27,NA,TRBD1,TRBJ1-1,TGTGCCAGCAGGGGGACAGCCTCGAACACTGAAGCTTTCTTT,CASRGTASNTEAFF
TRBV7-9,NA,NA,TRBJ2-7,TGTGCCAGCAGCTTAGAATTGGGGACTTTTTACGAGCAGTACTTC,CASSLELGTFYEQYF
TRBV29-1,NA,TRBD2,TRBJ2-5,TGCAGCGTTGTGAAGTCTGCGGGAGGGCCGACAGAGACCCAGTACTTC,CSVVKSAGGPTETQYF
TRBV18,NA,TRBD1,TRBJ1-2,TGTGCCAGCTCTCCAGGGGGGGAACCCGAAACTTTC,CASSPGGEPETF
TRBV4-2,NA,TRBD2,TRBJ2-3,TGTGCCAGCAGCCAAGAGACTAGCGGGGGGGCAGATACGCAGTATTTT,CASSQETSGGADTQYF
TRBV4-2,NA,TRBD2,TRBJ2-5,TGTGCCAGCAGCCAAGATCGGGGGGGGCCTTTGGAGACCCAGTACTTC,CASSQDRGGPLETQYF
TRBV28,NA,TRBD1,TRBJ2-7,TGTGCCAGCACCGAACCGGGACAGGCCTACGAGCAGTACTTC,CASTEPGQAYEQYF
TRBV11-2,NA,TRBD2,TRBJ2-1,TGTGCCAGCAGCTTCGGACTAGCGGGGGGCTACAATGAGCAGTTCTTC,CASSFGLAGGYNEQFF
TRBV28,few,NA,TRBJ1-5,TGTGCCAGCAGAGGAGGGAATCAGCCCCAGCATTTT,CASRGGNQPQHF
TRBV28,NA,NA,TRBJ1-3,TGTGCCAGCAGTTTTGGGCTCGGCACCATATATTTT,CASSFGLGTIYF
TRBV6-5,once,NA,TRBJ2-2,TGTGCCAGCAGTTTGCGGGGTCCAACCCCCGGGGAGCTGTTTTTT,CASSLRGPTPGELFF
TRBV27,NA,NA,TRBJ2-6,TGTGCCAGCAGATCTAGAAGCTCTGGGGCCAACGTCCTGACTTTC,CASRSRSSGANVLTF
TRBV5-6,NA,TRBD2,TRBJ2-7,TGTGCCAGCAGCCCGATACCCACTAGCGGGAGGGCCTACGAGCAGTACTTC,CASSPIPTSGRAYEQYF
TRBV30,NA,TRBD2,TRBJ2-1,TGTGCCTGGAGTCGACTAGCGGGGGAGTTCTTC,CAWSRLAGEFF